Shown below are 31 T cell receptor beta chains from a single sample sequenced in a study of blood T cell repertoires in COVID-19. Data came from immunoSEQ multiplex PCR; TCRdb stores just in-frame clones and leaves some out. The table lists 390,000 or so clones, roughly four fifths of them singletons. Sequencing was carried out using PBMCs or T cells enriched from blood (not recorded which). These receptors were taken from a woman between 50 and 59 years old who had recovered from COVID-19.

The chain combines TRBV7-6 with TRBJ1-2; tentative D call: TRBD1 (5 bases). From germline, CDR1 is SGHVS and CDR2 FNYEAQ. This CDR3 region has 16 residues. Trimming shortened V by 5 bases and J by 4 bases, and 20 bases separated the two germline ends. CDR3: CASSPSLWGGGYGYTF. The CDR3 DNA follows: TGTGCCAGCAGCCCCTCCCTGTGGGGGGGTGGCTATGGCTACACCTTC.

The chain has TRBV5-1 and TRBJ2-7; D not resolved. CDR1 SGHRS and CDR2 YFSETQ come from the germline V gene. V lost 7 bases and J lost 4, with 12 bases in between. The CDR3 runs to 12 residues. This CDR3 is CASSAEGYEQYF. The CDR3 DNA is TGCGCCAGCTCGGCGGAAGGTTACGAGCAGTACTTC.

Only one count was recorded for this clone. This chain links TRBV20-1 with TRBJ1-6; 12 nucleotides agree with TRBD1. The CDR3 has 14 amino acids. From germline, CDR1 is DFQATT and CDR2 SNEGSKA (reference sequence). V shed 3 bases and J 10 bases; nucleotides not matched to a gene: 4. CDR3 in amino acids: CSASRDRGRSPLHF. CDR3 bases: TGCAGTGCTAGTAGGGACAGGGGGCGGTCACCCCTCCACTTT.

The J gene is TRBJ1-4, the V gene TRBV5-1, with D unclear. This CDR3 is built from 15 residues. Per the germline V gene, CDR1 is SGHRS and CDR2 is YFSETQ. Trimming removed 0 bases at V and 5 bases at J, with 11 bases between. CDR3 DNA: TGCGCCAGCAGCTTGGACGCTGGAGTAAATGAAAAACTGTTTTTT. Its protein product is CASSLDAGVNEKLFF.

V and J are TRBV15 and TRBJ1-1; 7 bases agree with TRBD1. This CDR3 is 16 amino acids long. Germline V gene lookup returns CDR1 LNHNV and CDR2 YYDKDF (reference sequence). Trimming at V came to 0 bases and at J to 1 base, leaving 5 bases not matched to a gene. CDR3 sequence reads: CATSRDLGQTNTEAFF. In DNA, the CDR3 is TGTGCCACCAGCAGAGATCTGGGACAGACGAACACTGAAGCTTTCTTT. The full variable domain, with the rest looked up from reference TRBV15 and TRBJ1-1, is DAMVIQNPRYQVTQFGKPVTLSCSQTLNHNVMYWYQQKSSQAPKLLFHYYDKDFNNEADTPDNFQSRRPNTSFCFLDIRSPGLGDTAMYLCATSRDLGQTNTEAFFGQGTRLTVV.

V gene TRBV7-6 combines with J gene TRBJ2-7, with a possible D match to TRBD2 (5 bases). The germline V gene encodes CDR1 SGHVS and CDR2 FNYEAQ. The germline V and J ends were trimmed by 5 bases and 5 bases, with 19 bases remaining between them. The CDR3 runs 15 residues. The CDR3 loop is CASSLNTEARNEQYF. Written as DNA, the CDR3 is TGTGCCAGCAGCCTCAACACGGAGGCCAGGAACGAGCAGTACTTC. Looking up the rest from reference TRBV7-6 and TRBJ2-7 gives the full variable domain: GAGVSQSPRYKVTKRGQDVALRCDPISGHVSLYWYRQALGQGPEFLTYFNYEAQQDKSGLPNDRFSAERPEGSISTLTIQRTEQRDSAMYRCASSLNTEARNEQYFGPGTRLTVT.

The genes are TRBV15 and TRBJ2-1, with D possibly being TRBD2 (6 bases). CDR1 is LNHNV and CDR2 is YYDKDF in the germline V gene (reference sequence). Trimming left V 6 bases short and J 5 bases short, with 11 bases between. CDR3 length: 13 amino acids. CDR3 region: CATRRDSNNEQFF. In DNA form, the CDR3 reads TGTGCCACCAGAAGGGACTCAAACAATGAGCAGTTCTTC.

This clone has at least ten counts. One end of the junction varies from germline; a read error may be responsible. The chain carries TRBV6-2 or TRBV6-3 and TRBJ1-2; D perhaps matches TRBD1 (6 bases). The CDR3 runs to 14 residues. Germline CDR1 and CDR2: MNHEY and SVGEGT. CDR3 in amino acids: CATSSGGANYGYTF. CDR3 coding DNA: TGTGCCACCAGTAGTGGGGGCGCCAACTATGGCTACACCTTC.

The V and J genes are TRBV2 and TRBJ1-1; the match to TRBD1 covers 8 bases. The CDR3 spans 16 residues. The V segment lost 6 bases and the J segment 4 bases; nucleotides outside the gene matches: 13. CDR1 is SNHLY and CDR2 is FYNNEI in the germline V gene. CDR3 coding DNA: TGTGCCAGCAGGCGGGACAGGTTGGGGACGGCCACTGAAGCTTTCTTT. Its translation: CASRRDRLGTATEAFF.

This clone was detected only a few times. The chain is built from TRBV2 and TRBJ1-6; the D gene is possibly TRBD1 (5 bases). The CDR3 loop spans 14 amino acids. V was shortened by 4 bases and J by 10 bases, with 14 bases between the two germline ends. CDR1 and CDR2 (germline): SNHLY, FYNNEI. The CDR3 DNA reads TGTGCCAGCAGTGTACGGCAGGGTGGATCACCCCTCCACTTT. It encodes CASSVRQGGSPLHF.

This chain connects TRBV7-6 to TRBJ2-1; 10 nucleotides line up with TRBD2. Trimming removed 4 bases from V and 9 bases from J; junction bases left unmatched: 12. Germline-derived CDR1 and CDR2 are SGHVS and FNYEAQ. This CDR3 spans 16 amino acids. CDR3 sequence: CASSSRGAGGAGEQFF. CDR3 bases: TGTGCCAGCAGCTCCCGGGGAGCGGGAGGGGCGGGTGAGCAGTTCTTC.

The chain combines TRBV3-1 (or the pseudogene TRBV3-2) with TRBJ2-5, with D possibly matching TRBD2 (5 bases). The CDR3 runs 15 residues. Trimming pared 3 bases from V and 1 base from J, leaving 12 bases between. Germline lookup yields CDR1 LGHDT and CDR2 YNNKEL (reference sequence). This CDR3 is CASSHGRGPQETQYF. The CDR3 DNA sequence: TGTGCCAGCAGCCATGGGAGAGGGCCCCAAGAGACCCAGTACTTC.

J is TRBJ2-7 and V is TRBV6-6; D is perhaps TRBD2 (6 bases). Trimming took 7 bases from V and 6 from J, leaving 19 bases between them. Looked up from germline, CDR1 is MNHNY and CDR2 is SVGAGI (reference sequence). The CDR3 covers 14 residues. The CDR3: CASTRTGVGLEQYF. DNA of the CDR3: TGTGCCAGCACGAGAACGGGGGTGGGTCTCGAGCAGTACTTC.

The chain recombines TRBV30 with TRBJ1-2; TRBD1 might be the D (5 bases). The V gene's germline CDR1 is GTSNPN and CDR2 SVGIG (reference sequence). CDR3 size: 14 residues. Trimming stripped 5 bases from V and 6 bases from J, with 19 bases between. The chain's CDR3 is CAWVRAGTPNGYTF. As DNA, the CDR3 is TGTGCCTGGGTACGGGCAGGGACTCCAAATGGCTACACCTTC.

This sequence joins TRBV30 and TRBJ2-7; no clear D gene. Germline V gene data show CDR1 as GTSNPN and CDR2 as SVGIG (reference sequence). This CDR3 has 12 residues. V shed 7 bases and J shed 2 bases, with 12 bases lying between them. This CDR3 is CAYRSPPYEQYF. The CDR3 bases are TGTGCCTACCGGTCTCCTCCCTACGAGCAGTACTTC.

This chain joins TRBV11-2 and TRBJ2-1; possibly TRBD2 for D (5 bases). The CDR3 sequence is 13 residues long. Per germline, CDR1 SGHAT and CDR2 FQNNGV. The V gene lost 2 bases and the J gene lost 9 bases, with 11 bases spanning the gap. CDR3 sequence reads: CASSLFGMGEQFF. The CDR3 nucleotides read TGTGCCAGCAGCTTATTCGGGATGGGTGAGCAGTTCTTC.

The table lists this clone with a few counts. The chain couples TRBV2 to TRBJ2-7; the D gene is possibly TRBD2 (5 bases). The CDR3 has 15 residues. The V and J ends lost 3 bases and 1 base respectively, with 13 bases between them. Germline V gene lookup returns CDR1 SNHLY and CDR2 FYNNEI. The CDR3, as DNA: TGTGCCAGCAGTGAGGGTCCGGGATTTTCCTACGAGCAGTACTTC. This gives the protein CASSEGPGFSYEQYF.

There are a few counts of this clone. The rearrangement links TRBV6-1 to TRBJ2-7; weak D call: TRBD1 (5 bases). The CDR3 is 14 residues long. Germline V gene sequence: CDR1 MNHNS, CDR2 SASEGT. The V gene lost 3 bases and the J gene lost 4 bases, with 13 bases spanning the gap. In DNA form, the CDR3 reads TGTGCCAGCAGTGAGTCCTATAAGGGGTACGAGCAGTACTTC. Protein: CASSESYKGYEQYF.

The chain carries TRBV6-5 and TRBJ1-2; D is perhaps TRBD1 (5 bases). Trimming left V 6 bases short and J 8 bases short, with 16 bases between. CDR3 size: 13 residues. The germline gives CDR1 MNHEY, CDR2 SVGAGI. CDR3 coding DNA: TGTGCCAGCAGGAAAACAGGATCCGAAGGCTACACCTTC. It codes for CASRKTGSEGYTF.

The chain employs TRBV24-1 and TRBJ2-1; 12 nucleotides align to TRBD1. The CDR3 extends over 16 amino acids. V was clipped by 4 bases and J by 9 bases; unmatched bases: 9. The V gene's germline CDR1 is KGHDR and CDR2 SFDVKD. CDR3 in DNA: TGTGCCACCAGTGACCAGGGACAGGGGGCGAGTGGTGAGCAGTTCTTC. This gives the protein CATSDQGQGASGEQFF.

The V and J genes are TRBV2 and TRBJ1-1; 10 nucleotides align to TRBD1. The ends lost 7 bases at V and 0 bases at J; junction bases unmatched: 11. CDR1 and CDR2 from the germline V gene are SNHLY and FYNNEI. The CDR3 has 17 amino acids. Here the CDR3 reads CASTWSGQGTVNTEAFF. CDR3 nucleotide sequence: TGTGCCAGCACATGGTCGGGACAGGGGACAGTGAACACTGAAGCTTTCTTT.

The chain links TRBV2 to TRBJ1-1; TRBD1 matches at 9 bases. Germline CDR1 SNHLY, CDR2 FYNNEI. The CDR3 contains 17 residues. The junction had 13 bases not matched to a gene; V was cut back by 6 bases and J by 2 bases. Written as DNA, the CDR3 is TGTGCCAGCAGCCCCGGGACAGGGCTATTTCGAAACACTGAAGCTTTCTTT. Translation gives CASSPGTGLFRNTEAFF.

The genes are TRBV27 and TRBJ2-1; 10 nucleotides line up with TRBD2. J lost 5 bases, V lost 7 bases, and 11 bases had no gene match. The CDR3 runs 16 residues. Germline loops: CDR1 MNHEY, CDR2 SMNVEV (reference sequence). The CDR3 nucleotides read TGTGCCAGCACCCGCCCCGGACTAGCGGACAACAATGAGCAGTTCTTC. It codes for CASTRPGLADNNEQFF.

This rearrangement joins TRBV19 to TRBJ1-4, with 7 bases fitting TRBD1. Trimming took 3 bases from V and 12 from J; bases not matched to a gene: 10. Germline CDR1 reads LNHDA; CDR2 reads SQIVND (reference sequence). The CDR3 contains 14 residues. CDR3 nucleotide sequence: TGTGCCAGTAGTATTCAGGCCCCCAGGGGGGAACTGTTTTTT. This codes for CASSIQAPRGELFF.

This clone showed up just once. The chain is built from TRBV10-3 and TRBJ2-2, with 9 bases identical to TRBD2. J lost 7 bases, V lost 10 bases, and 13 bases had no gene match. Germline V gives CDR1 ENHRY, CDR2 SYGVKD. The CDR3 runs 15 residues. CDR3 sequence (DNA): TGTGCCACCTGTAGATCCGGGACTAGCAGCGGGGAGCTGTTTTTT. Its translation: CATCRSGTSSGELFF.

The chain is built from TRBV11-1 and TRBJ2-3; TRBD1 aligns across 8 bases. This CDR3 region has 13 residues. Germline CDR1 SGHAT, CDR2 FQDESV (reference sequence). Losses at the gene ends were 6 bases for V and 3 bases for J; bases not matched to a gene: 2. The CDR3 loop is CASSDRGTDTQYF. CDR3 bases: TGTGCCAGCAGTGACAGGGGTACAGATACGCAGTATTTT. The full variable domain, in which reference TRBV11-1 and TRBJ2-3 provide the parts outside the CDR3, is EAEVAQSPRYKITEKSQAVAFWCDPISGHATLYWYRQILGQGPELLVQFQDESVVDDSQLPKDRFSAERLKGVDSTLKIQPAELGDSAMYLCASSDRGTDTQYFGPGTRLTVL.

The chain employs TRBV6-4 and TRBJ1-5, with D unresolved. Germline V lookup: CDR1 MRHNA, CDR2 SNTAGT. V lost 8 bases and J 0 bases, leaving 23 bases between the germline ends. The CDR3 contains 18 residues. CDR3 bases: TGTGCCAGCCCAAGGCAGGTCCTACTCGTAAATAGCAATCAGCCCCAGCATTTT. Encoded protein: CASPRQVLLVNSNQPQHF.

This clone has a handful of counts. This sequence joins TRBV9 and TRBJ2-5, with D unclear. Germline assignment: CDR1 SGDLS and CDR2 YYNGEE. The germline V and J ends were trimmed by 0 bases and 5 bases, with 8 bases remaining between them. This CDR3 comprises 13 residues. CDR3 region: CASSVDTVETQYF. As DNA, the CDR3 is TGTGCCAGCAGCGTAGACACAGTGGAGACCCAGTACTTC.

The rearrangement joins TRBV19 to TRBJ2-1; 12 bases align to TRBD1. Trimming removed 4 bases from V and 1 base from J; junction bases left unmatched: 14. CDR3 length: 20 residues. From germline, CDR1 is LNHDA and CDR2 SQIVND (reference sequence). Written as DNA, the CDR3 is TGTGCCAGTAGTAAGGGGCCCCAGGGACAGGGGGCGAGGTCCTACAATGAGCAGTTCTTC. Translated: CASSKGPQGQGARSYNEQFF.

This chain uses TRBV5-1 with TRBJ2-1, with D possibly matching TRBD1 (7 bases). The CDR3 is 16 residues long. The V gene's germline CDR1 is SGHRS and CDR2 YFSETQ. V lost 4 bases to trimming and J lost 4 bases, with 18 bases between them. CDR3 residues: CASSSPGGGGYNEQFF. CDR3 bases: TGCGCCAGCAGCAGCCCAGGAGGGGGCGGGTACAATGAGCAGTTCTTC.

This chain uses TRBV6-2 or TRBV6-3 with TRBJ1-1, with D perhaps matching TRBD1 (6 bases). This CDR3 has 17 amino acids. The germline V gene encodes CDR1 MNHEY and CDR2 SVGEGT. V lost 2 bases and J 4 bases, leaving 20 bases between the germline ends. CDR3 DNA: TGTGCCAGCAGTTACGTCCAGGGGAGTGGTGTGGGCACTGAAGCTTTCTTT. Translated: CASSYVQGSGVGTEAFF.